This is a list of T cell receptor beta chains from one sample in a study of cytomegalovirus exposure and HLA in healthy donors. This table comes from immunoSEQ multiplex PCR, and its TCRdb copy is limited to in-frame clones, with some not included. The sample records some 52,000 clones, 73% being singletons. The sample was PBMCs. The receptors were sampled from a man aged 18 to 30 in good health and CMV-seronegative. Each CDR3 is given with its conserved first and last residue. A D gene is named only where the DNA matches it firmly. A clone size is listed for some rows: how often the clone was seen (once, few, many), or a class if it is expanded.

TRBJ2-6,TRBV14,.,.,CASRPGHTSGANVLTF,TGTGCCAGCAGGCCGGGACACACCTCTGGGGCCAACGTCCTGACTTTC
TRBJ1-1,TRBV28,.,.,CASRGLLNTEAFF,TGTGCCAGCAGGGGACTCCTGAACACTGAAGCTTTCTTT
TRBJ2-2,TRBV10-3,.,.,CAISGSGNTGELFF,TGTGCCATCAGTGGGAGCGGGAACACCGGGGAGCTGTTTTTT
TRBJ2-1,TRBV7-2,TRBD2,.,CASSLIAGSSYNEQFF,TGTGCCAGCAGCTTGATAGCGGGGAGCTCCTACAATGAGCAGTTCTTC
TRBJ1-2,TRBV30,.,.,CAWGRQVFGYTF,TGTGCCTGGGGGAGACAGGTCTTTGGCTACACCTTC
TRBJ1-4,TRBV7-9,TRBD1,.,CASSPPGQGAVKVF,TGTGCCAGCAGCCCCCCGGGACAGGGGGCGGTCAAGGTATTT
TRBJ2-7,TRBV5-4,TRBD2,.,CASSLGTSGSSYEQYF,TGTGCCAGCAGCTTGGGGACTAGCGGGAGCTCCTACGAGCAGTACTTC
TRBJ1-2,TRBV28,TRBD1,.,CASSFPGQGYGYTF,TGTGCCAGCAGTTTTCCGGGACAGGGCTATGGCTACACCTTC
TRBJ2-7,TRBV29-1,TRBD2,few,CSVAGGLTYEQYF,TGCAGCGTCGCGGGAGGGCTCACCTACGAGCAGTACTTC
TRBJ1-5,TRBV27,TRBD1,.,CASSRDRGLDQPQHF,TGTGCCAGCAGTCGGGACAGGGGGCTTGATCAGCCCCAGCATTTT
TRBJ1-2,TRBV6-6,.,few,CASSPRGANYGYTF,TGTGCCAGCAGTCCACGGGGAGCTAACTATGGCTACACCTTC
TRBJ2-2,TRBV28,.,.,CASRVLRKPTGELFF,TGTGCCAGCAGGGTACTCAGGAAACCCACCGGGGAGCTGTTTTTT
TRBJ2-1,TRBV5-4,TRBD2,few,CASGYSGGNEQFF,TGTGCCAGCGGTTATAGCGGGGGCAATGAGCAGTTCTTC
TRBJ2-7,TRBV7-9,TRBD2,.,CASSRALGGGITYEQYF,TGTGCCAGCAGCCGCGCCCTAGGCGGGGGAATTACCTACGAGCAGTACTTC
TRBJ1-5,TRBV7-8,.,.,CASSLSTNQPQHF,TGTGCCAGCAGCTTGAGCACTAATCAGCCCCAGCATTTT
TRBJ2-6,TRBV4-3,.,.,CASSLGVPSGFSGANVLTF,TGCGCCAGCAGCTTAGGGGTTCCCTCCGGTTTCTCTGGGGCCAACGTCCTGACTTTC
TRBJ1-2,TRBV6-1,.,.,CAAMGPLTNYGYTF,TGTGCCGCAATGGGGCCGCTGACTAACTATGGCTACACCTTC
TRBJ1-2,TRBV6-5,.,.,CASRTTGSGYTF,TGTGCCAGCAGGACAACAGGGTCTGGCTACACCTTC
TRBJ2-2,TRBV6-1,.,.,CASSEQGNTGELFF,TGTGCCAGCAGTGAACAGGGGAACACCGGGGAGCTGTTTTTT
TRBJ2-1,TRBV30,.,.,CAWEQGAFVNEQFF,TGTGCCTGGGAACAGGGTGCCTTCGTCAATGAGCAGTTCTTC
TRBJ2-7,TRBV4-2,.,few,CASSQERAGDTYEQYF,TGTGCCAGCAGCCAAGAGAGGGCAGGGGACACCTACGAGCAGTACTTC
TRBJ2-7,TRBV7-3,.,few,CASSPGTQYEQYF,TGTGCCAGCAGCCCCGGGACACAATACGAGCAGTACTTC
TRBJ2-1,TRBV29-1,TRBD1,.,CSVDWGGTGWSNEQFF,TGCAGCGTTGACTGGGGAGGGACAGGGTGGAGCAATGAGCAGTTCTTC
TRBJ2-2,TRBV5-1,TRBD2,once,CASKPGLAGVTGELFF,TGCGCCAGCAAACCAGGACTAGCGGGAGTCACCGGGGAGCTGTTTTTT
TRBJ1-1,TRBV28,.,.,CASSAVLLNTEAFF,TGTGCCAGCAGTGCGGTTCTTCTGAACACTGAAGCTTTCTTT
TRBJ1-1,TRBV6-6,TRBD1,.,CASRKQGARTEAFF,TGTGCCAGCAGGAAACAGGGGGCGAGGACTGAAGCTTTCTTT
TRBJ1-1,TRBV28,.,.,CASSLRASRAFF,TGTGCCAGCAGTTTGCGGGCTTCTAGAGCTTTCTTT
TRBJ1-5,TRBV19,TRBD1,.,CASSMPQGAGQPQHF,TGTGCCAGTAGTATGCCACAGGGGGCCGGTCAGCCCCAGCATTTT
TRBJ1-1,TRBV25-1,.,many,CASSENGRSPQAFF,TGTGCCAGCAGTGAAAACGGCAGGTCCCCTCAAGCTTTCTTT
TRBJ2-1,TRBV5-4,.,few,CASSLEELAVYNEQFF,TGTGCCAGCAGCTTGGAAGAACTAGCAGTCTACAATGAGCAGTTCTTC
TRBJ2-7,TRBV9,.,.,CASSQQTGFYEQYF,TGTGCCAGCAGCCAGCAAACAGGGTTCTACGAGCAGTACTTC
TRBJ2-5,TRBV11-2,.,.,CASSHTRTVQETQYF,TGTGCCAGCAGTCATACAAGGACAGTCCAAGAGACCCAGTACTTC
TRBJ2-4,TRBV5-4,TRBD1,few,CASSLGQGAREKNIQYF,TGTGCCAGCAGCTTGGGACAGGGGGCGCGGGAGAAAAACATTCAGTACTTC
TRBJ1-1,TRBV2,TRBD1,.,CASHDTGGTEAFF,TGTGCCAGCCACGATACAGGGGGCACTGAAGCTTTCTTT
TRBJ1-5,TRBV7-2,.,few,CASSLFAGSGNQPQHF,TGTGCCAGCAGCTTATTCGCGGGTTCAGGCAATCAGCCCCAGCATTTT
TRBJ1-1,TRBV27,.,.,CASSFSGGTEAFF,TGTGCCAGCAGTTTTTCAGGAGGAACTGAAGCTTTCTTT
TRBJ2-7,TRBV29-1,.,.,CSVLSSYEQYF,TGCAGCGTGCTAAGCTCCTACGAGCAGTACTTC
TRBJ2-2,TRBV25-1,TRBD1,.,CASSKTGTVNTGELFF,TGTGCCAGCAGTAAAACCGGGACAGTTAACACCGGGGAGCTGTTTTTT
TRBJ1-2,TRBV28,.,few,CASSSPRGLGYGYTF,TGTGCCAGCAGTTCCCCCCGGGGGTTGGGCTATGGCTACACCTTC
TRBJ1-3,TRBV14,.,.,CASSLQGAGNTIYF,TGTGCCAGCAGCCTACAGGGAGCTGGAAACACCATATATTTT
TRBJ2-7,TRBV28,TRBD2,.,CASSDPGLAAYEQYF,TGTGCCAGCAGCGACCCGGGACTAGCGGCCTACGAGCAGTACTTC
TRBJ1-2,TRBV2,.,few,CANQQSLYGYTF,TGTGCCAACCAACAGTCCCTCTATGGCTACACCTTC
TRBJ1-1,TRBV4-1,TRBD1,.,CASSQPSRDRVAEAFF,TGCGCCAGCAGCCAACCGTCCCGGGACAGGGTCGCTGAAGCTTTCTTT
TRBJ1-3,TRBV7-9,.,.,CASSFAGSGNTIYF,TGTGCCAGCAGCTTCGCAGGGTCTGGAAACACCATATATTTT
TRBJ2-7,TRBV28,TRBD1,.,CASSSGGDEQYF,TGTGCCAGCAGTTCAGGGGGCGACGAGCAGTACTTC
TRBJ2-3,TRBV29-1,TRBD2,.,CSVDGSGLAGVYTQYF,TGCAGCGTTGACGGGTCGGGACTAGCGGGAGTGTATACGCAGTATTTT
TRBJ2-1,TRBV5-1,TRBD2,.,CASSLASGGATPYNEQFF,TGCGCCAGCAGCTTGGCCTCGGGAGGAGCGACTCCGTACAATGAGCAGTTCTTC